The sequence of this T cell receptor beta chain was determined in a study of cytomegalovirus exposure and HLA in healthy donors. Study outcomes and limitations: Researchers reported in a later analysis that a missense DCLRE1C variant was tied to TCR beta V- and J-gene trimming.

J gave up 5 bases and V 7 bases, and 10 bases lay outside the gene matches. The CDR3 covers 15 residues. Germline V gives CDR1 SGHTA, CDR2 FQGNSA. Primers: 60 Vbeta forward and 13 Jbeta reverse. The method was immunoSEQ multiplex PCR; TCRdb's version includes in-frame clones alone and lacks a portion of them. The repertoire consists of about 98,000 clones, with 55% to 80% occurring once and the leading ten covering less than 5%. For this clone: Its antigen is unknown.

V is TRBV7-2 and J is TRBJ2-1; 8 bases agree with TRBD2. The receptor comes from a human donor in good health. The sequenced material came from PBMCs. The CDR3 reads CASMGASGLNNEQFF. For the CDR3, the DNA is TGTGCCAGCATGGGAGCTAGCGGGTTAAACAATGAGCAGTTCTTC.